This T cell receptor (beta chain) was documented in a study of cytomegalovirus exposure and HLA in healthy donors. The PCR employed 60 Vbeta primers together with 13 Jbeta primers. Measured with immunoSEQ multiplex PCR; TCRdb has only the in-frame clones, and not every one. The sample carries about 88,000 clones, 85% to 90% recorded once. Healthy bone marrow donors made up the cohort. Trimming removed 5 bases at V and 0 bases at J, with 8 bases between. The germline V gene encodes CDR1 SGHTA and CDR2 FQGNSA. The CDR3 totals 14 residues. This sequence was found in a man in his late teens or twenties in good health and CMV-seronegative. The V gene is TRBV7-2, the J gene TRBJ2-4; D gene unclear. Sequences were obtained from PBMCs. The CDR3 region is CASSAVIAKNIQYF. The CDR3 nucleotides read TGTGCCAGCAGCGCAGTCATAGCCAAAAACATTCAGTACTTC.